The clone carrying this TCR beta chain was seen just once. These data originate in a study of blood T cell repertoires in COVID-19. Germline V lookup: CDR1 SEHNR, CDR2 FQNEAQ (reference sequence). This CDR3 spans 16 amino acids. After removal of 4 bases from V and 1 base from J, the junction contained 7 bases not matched to a gene. Here immunoSEQ multiplex PCR was the method, and the copy in TCRdb shows in-frame clones only, minus some. The table records 200,000 to 250,000 clones, around 85% of them present only once. The sequenced material came from PBMCs or T cells enriched from blood (not recorded which). This receptor was identified in a woman aged 45-65 years in a cohort exposed to, infected with or recovered from COVID-19 (not recorded which). V is TRBV7-9 and J is TRBJ2-3; the match to TRBD1 covers 8 bases. The CDR3 protein is CASSSRGTGGTDTQYF. CDR3 nucleotides: TGTGCCAGCAGCTCCCGCGGGACAGGCGGCACAGATACGCAGTATTTT.